The rows below give T cell receptor beta chains drawn from one sample of a study of blood T cell repertoires in COVID-19. Only in-frame clones appear in the TCRdb table, and some are missing; sequencing was by immunoSEQ multiplex PCR. In the table there are 30,000 or so clones, 82% of which are singletons. Material for sequencing was peripheral blood. All receptors come from a man aged 80 or over with active or convalescent COVID-19. Both conserved end residues are trimmed from each CDR3.

TRBV7-9	12	TRBJ1-1	ASSFGTANTEAF
TRBV27	11	TRBJ1-2	ASSPTENLGYT
TRBV5-1	11	TRBJ2-7	ASSLGQIYEQY
TRBV7-2	13	TRBJ2-5	ASSLQGMGQETQY
TRBV4-1	13	TRBJ1-2	ASSQAIDRNYGYT
TRBV19	13	TRBJ2-1	ASSTQTLAHNEQF
TRBV13	15	TRBJ1-2	ASSLGRSQLANYGYT
TRBV7-9	12	TRBJ2-1	ASSLEGREAEQF
TRBV9	12	TRBJ1-2	ASSVARRGSGYT
TRBV24-1	14	TRBJ1-5	ATSRDKNHGNQPQH
TRBV7-9	13	TRBJ2-4	ASSFTSGKKNIQY
TRBV6-2/TRBV6-3	15	TRBJ1-1	ASSYDTAWDMNTEAF
TRBV23-1	12	TRBJ2-7	ASSQGGPTREQY
TRBV19	12	TRBJ2-2	ASRDTTNTGELF
TRBV5-1	11	TRBJ1-2	ASSTRVDYGYT
TRBV12-3/TRBV12-4	11	TRBJ1-6	ASSLGDNSPLH
TRBV6-1	16	TRBJ1-2	ASSEVPWDKTVHYGYT
TRBV7-2	14	TRBJ2-5	ASSSDPSDPRETQY
TRBV29-1	11	TRBJ2-7	SVWTGDSYEQY
TRBV7-9	13	TRBJ2-3	ASSLGGGGTDTQY
TRBV4-2	14	TRBJ2-3	ASSHGTSSLTDTQY
TRBV18	14	TRBJ2-7	ASSPPIGLAGDEQY
TRBV5-1	13	TRBJ2-7	ASSLGGLGNYEQY
TRBV28	11	TRBJ2-5	ASNRRGQETQY
TRBV24-1	10	TRBJ2-3	ATSDSGDTQY